This T cell receptor beta chain emerged from a study of cytomegalovirus exposure and HLA in healthy donors. Overall study context: Caucasian-associated ancestry cluster membership applied to under 85% of several hundred genotyped donors.

Broader study findings: It was reportedly the case that the classifier diagnosed cytomegalovirus status with high specificity and sensitivity. Later analysis identified about 18,000 TCR beta sequences associated with HLA alleles, using a false discovery rate threshold of 0.05.

The length of the CDR3 is 13 residues. The V segment lost 2 bases and the J segment 11 bases; nucleotides outside the gene matches: 4. Germline values: CDR1 SQVTM, CDR2 ANQGSEA. Worth noting for this clone: Its target is unknown.

The primer mix had 60 Vbeta and 13 Jbeta primers. The method was immunoSEQ multiplex PCR; TCRdb's version includes in-frame clones alone and lacks a portion of them. This sample has about 120,000 clones, with roughly 85% found just once. There were likely unrecorded immune exposures, though donors were nominally healthy when sampled. The sequencing input was PBMCs. The chain couples TRBV29-1 to TRBJ1-4; 11 bases fit TRBD1. The receptor comes from a woman between 35 and 50 years old in good health and CMV-seropositive. The chain's CDR3 is CSVERDRGEKLFF. CDR3 DNA sequence: TGCAGCGTTGAAAGGGACAGGGGGGAGAAACTGTTTTTT.